Listed below are T cell receptor beta chains from one sample, sequenced in a study of cytomegalovirus exposure and HLA in healthy donors. Measured with immunoSEQ multiplex PCR; TCRdb has only the in-frame clones, and not every one. This table holds some 140,000 clones, 73% found once. Material for sequencing was PBMCs. These receptors were collected from a woman aged 40 to 55 in good health and CMV-seronegative. Each CDR3 is given with its conserved first and last residue.

cdr3_aa | j_call | v_call
CASSQDFLSGGLQETQYF | TRBJ2-5 | TRBV14
CASSQATGDYGYTF | TRBJ1-2 | TRBV4-2
CASSDIKDSNQPQHF | TRBJ1-5 | TRBV2
CAISGLGDKNTGELFF | TRBJ2-2 | TRBV10-3
CSSSLSLSGNTIYF | TRBJ1-3 | TRBV7-9
CASSYWGESYGYTF | TRBJ1-2 | TRBV6-5
CASSLWAQTGLTNEKLFF | TRBJ1-4 | TRBV5-1
CASNLGQSWSRGAFF | TRBJ1-1 | TRBV28
CASSIDSRSPLHF | TRBJ1-6 | TRBV19
CASSLNRANTIYF | TRBJ1-3 | TRBV5-6
CASSTGMGNEQFF | TRBJ2-1 | TRBV27
CASSGTETTIYF | TRBJ1-3 | TRBV2
CASSSPRQGQNTEAFF | TRBJ1-1 | TRBV5-1
CASSSGGRKETQYF | TRBJ2-5 | TRBV5-1
CASSQGGGAENEQFF | TRBJ2-1 | TRBV4-2
CASSLSGRARTQYF | TRBJ2-3 | TRBV27
CASSFQDRESYGYTF | TRBJ1-2 | TRBV28
CASSTGQVGQETQYF | TRBJ2-5 | TRBV11-3
CSGSTANTEAFF | TRBJ1-1 | TRBV29-1
CASSAWTGANGELFF | TRBJ2-2 | TRBV2
CASNRDRGNQPQHF | TRBJ1-5 | TRBV6-1
CASSELANTGELFF | TRBJ2-2 | TRBV7-3
CASSYSRWQGQNIQYF | TRBJ2-4 | TRBV6-5
CATSLDMRGYQPQHF | TRBJ1-5 | TRBV19
CASSPGQANTEAFF | TRBJ1-1 | TRBV18
CASSLVSGTEAFF | TRBJ1-1 | TRBV13
CASSHILGSNTGELFF | TRBJ2-2 | TRBV4-1
CASSLAREGPNTGELFF | TRBJ2-2 | TRBV7-8
CASSPRSLAGYNEQFF | TRBJ2-1 | TRBV18
CASSEARDRYNQPQHF | TRBJ1-5 | TRBV6-1
CASSPRTGGDSPLHF | TRBJ1-6 | TRBV9
CASSIEAVAGARTNYGYTF | TRBJ1-2 | TRBV19
CASSPRGGREQYF | TRBJ2-7 | TRBV7-9
CASSSGPGMPDTQYF | TRBJ2-3 | TRBV5-1
CASGFRSIARRYQETQYF | TRBJ2-5 | TRBV12-5
CASSPTGGLAGAKQFF | TRBJ2-1 | TRBV5-4
CASSPPRQGTEQYF | TRBJ2-7 | TRBV7-9
CASRLGQRYEQYF | TRBJ2-7 | TRBV10-2
CASSLDTGDYGYTF | TRBJ1-2 | TRBV5-6
CASSQRPIVASGGAWTGELFF | TRBJ2-2 | TRBV4-1
CASSLGGENYGYTF | TRBJ1-2 | TRBV5-8
CASSFGREEFF | TRBJ2-1 | TRBV28
CASSLSPWRGPGELFF | TRBJ2-2 | TRBV27
CASSFTGDQPQHF | TRBJ1-5 | TRBV7-9
CASSLAGYEQFF | TRBJ2-1 | TRBV27
CASSQSAGGYSPLHF | TRBJ1-6 | TRBV14
CASIYRVVDNSPLHF | TRBJ1-6 | TRBV6-1
CASSPGTAENYGYTF | TRBJ1-2 | TRBV18
CASSGTTPGRTSTSNEQFF | TRBJ2-1 | TRBV9
CASRQGAIYTGELFF | TRBJ2-2 | TRBV7-8
CASRRRLNTEAFF | TRBJ1-1 | TRBV28
CASSRDLYSNQPQHF | TRBJ1-5 | TRBV19